A single sample gave rise to the 21 T cell receptor beta chains below, sequenced in a study of shared clonotypes between healthy human individuals. This table comes from immunoSEQ multiplex PCR, and its TCRdb copy is limited to in-frame clones, with some not included. The sample consists of about 690,000 clones, roughly 88% of them appearing once. The specimen sequenced was memory CD8+ T cells from PBMCs. As for subset: CD45RO+ cells pooled with CCR7-negative TemRA cells. The receptor source for this set is a man aged 18 to 30 in good health. Some clones in this sample may be carry-over from other donors' samples.

The chain carries TRBV9 and TRBJ2-7; TRBD2 matches at 8 bases. This CDR3 has 15 amino acids. J was trimmed by 3 bases and V by 0 bases; bases with no gene match: 5. Germline CDR1 reads SGDLS; CDR2 reads YYNGEE. CDR3 protein: CASSVGGRLIYEQYF. Written as DNA, the CDR3 is TGTGCCAGCAGCGTAGGCGGGAGGTTGATCTACGAGCAGTACTTC.

This clone has more than one count but fewer than ten. The gene calls are TRBV4-2 and TRBJ1-1; TRBD1 aligns across 9 bases. Germline V CDR1 and CDR2: LGHNA, YNFKEQ. With 1 base clipped from V and 6 bases from J, the junction kept 6 bases outside the gene matches. This CDR3 spans 15 amino acids. The chain's CDR3 is CASSQAAGQGSEAFF. As DNA, the CDR3 is TGTGCCAGCAGCCAAGCCGCGGGACAGGGCTCTGAAGCTTTCTTT.

Points on this clone: Other DNA sequences of this sample code for an identical CDR3. This chain joins TRBV29-1 and TRBJ2-7; tentative D call: TRBD2 (6 bases). The CDR3 covers 13 residues. Trimming stripped 2 bases from V and 0 bases from J, with 8 bases between. Germline assignment: CDR1 SQVTM and CDR2 ANQGSEA. CDR3 in DNA: TGCAGCGTTGAACTAGCGAGCTCCTACGAGCAGTACTTC. Its protein product is CSVELASSYEQYF.

The chain links TRBV7-8 to TRBJ2-5, with D tentatively TRBD1 or TRBD2 (5 bases each). Germline V gives CDR1 SGHVS, CDR2 FQNEAQ. V dropped 0 bases and J dropped 5 bases, with 10 bases sitting between them. The CDR3 is made up of 14 amino acids. The chain's CDR3 is CASSLAWGWETQYF. CDR3 in DNA: TGTGCCAGCAGCTTAGCTTGGGGGTGGGAGACCCAGTACTTC. Drawing the rest from reference TRBV7-8 and TRBJ2-5, the complete variable domain is GAGVSQSPRYKVAKRGQDVALRCDPISGHVSLFWYQQALGQGPEFLTYFQNEAQLDKSGLPSDRFFAERPEGSVSTLKIQRTQQEDSAVYLCASSLAWGWETQYFGPGTRLLVL.

About this clone itself: Within the sample, other DNA sequences also encode this same CDR3. The chain recombines TRBV9 with TRBJ1-5; weak D call: TRBD1 (5 bases). Germline assignment: CDR1 SGDLS and CDR2 YYNGEE. The CDR3 sequence is 14 residues long. The V end lost 2 bases, the J end lost 5 bases, and 11 bases lay between the germline ends. In nucleotides, the CDR3 is TGTGCCAGCAGCGTGGGCGTAGGGGATCAGCCCCAGCATTTT. Amino acid sequence: CASSVGVGDQPQHF.

The CDR3 DNA reads TGTGCCAGCAGCCTAGGGGACAGGCCCTACAATGAGCAGTTCTTC. Protein product: CASSLGDRPYNEQFF. This chain links TRBV11-2 with TRBJ2-1; 8 bases fit TRBD1. Germline V gene data show CDR1 as SGHAT and CDR2 as FQNNGV. This CDR3 has 15 residues. The V gene end was trimmed by 5 bases and the J gene end by 2 bases; junction bases not matched to a gene: 5.

The sample holds one count of this clone. The CDR3 here is CASSQGLGSTDTQYF. As DNA, the CDR3 is TGTGCCAGCAGCCAAGGTTTAGGGAGCACAGATACGCAGTATTTT. This chain uses TRBV4-2 with TRBJ2-3; D call uncertain. V lost 1 base and J 0 bases, leaving 8 bases between the germline ends. CDR3 size: 15 residues. Germline V gene sequence: CDR1 LGHNA, CDR2 YNFKEQ.

This chain joins TRBV7-6 and TRBJ1-4; 8 nucleotides line up with TRBD1. Unmatched junction bases numbered 10, after V lost 4 bases and J lost 0 bases. The V gene's germline CDR1 is SGHVS and CDR2 FNYEAQ. The CDR3 extends over 18 amino acids. CDR3 region: CASSYGQGYVATNEKLFF. CDR3 nucleotides: TGTGCCAGCAGCTACGGACAGGGCTACGTTGCAACTAATGAAAAACTGTTTTTT.

The chain combines TRBV2 with TRBJ2-1; D call uncertain. The germline V gene encodes CDR1 SNHLY and CDR2 FYNNEI. Trimming left V 1 base short and J 4 bases short, with 8 bases between. The CDR3 is made up of 14 amino acids. CDR3: CASSEDVGYNEQFF. The DNA of the CDR3 is TGTGCCAGCAGTGAAGACGTCGGGTACAATGAGCAGTTCTTC.

The rearrangement joins TRBV4-1 to TRBJ2-7; D is ambiguous. The V and J ends lost 1 base and 2 bases respectively, with 15 bases between them. CDR3 size: 16 residues. From germline, CDR1 is MGHRA and CDR2 YSYEKL. The CDR3 loop reads CASSQVAVASTYEQYF. The CDR3 nucleotides read TGCGCCAGCAGCCAAGTTGCGGTAGCATCCACCTACGAGCAGTACTTC.

J is TRBJ2-7 and V is TRBV7-9; 13 bases map to TRBD2. The trim removed 5 bases at V and 0 bases at J, leaving 10 bases unmatched. CDR3 size: 18 residues. CDR1 and CDR2 (germline): SEHNR, FQNEAQ (reference sequence). Written as DNA, the CDR3 is TGTGCCAGCAGCCGTCGAGGGACTAGCGGGATGAGCTCCTACGAGCAGTACTTC. It yields the protein CASSRRGTSGMSSYEQYF. Variable domain in full (rest from reference TRBV7-9 and TRBJ2-7): DTGVSQNPRHKITKRGQNVTFRCDPISEHNRLYWYRQTLGQGPEFLTYFQNEAQLEKSRLLSDRFSAERPKGSFSTLEIQRTEQGDSAMYLCASSRRGTSGMSSYEQYFGPGTRLTVT.

The V gene is TRBV2, the J gene TRBJ2-7, with a tentative D call TRBD1 (5 bases). With 3 bases removed from V and 6 bases from J, the gap between germline ends came to 9 bases. The CDR3 spans 12 residues. Looked up from germline, CDR1 is SNHLY and CDR2 is FYNNEI. The CDR3 spells CASSETVSEQYF. As DNA, the CDR3 is TGTGCCAGCAGTGAGACAGTATCCGAGCAGTACTTC.

This sequence joins TRBV27 and TRBJ1-5; TRBD1 might be the D (6 bases). Per germline, CDR1 MNHEY and CDR2 SMNVEV (reference sequence). With 5 bases removed from V and 7 bases from J, the gap between germline ends came to 21 bases. CDR3 length: 16 amino acids. CDR3 coding DNA: TGTGCCAGCAGTACACGACAGGCGGACCTCGGACAGCCCCAGCATTTT. Encoded protein: CASSTRQADLGQPQHF.

The table lists this clone with a few counts. The chain recombines TRBV29-1 with TRBJ1-2; no firm D call. The CDR3 is 11 residues long. Trimming removed 8 bases from V and 4 bases from J, with 11 bases in between. Germline V gives CDR1 SQVTM, CDR2 ANQGSEA. The CDR3 spells CSSSVAYGYTF. CDR3 DNA sequence: TGCAGCTCGTCTGTTGCCTATGGCTACACCTTC.

V is TRBV2 and J is TRBJ2-5; 10 bases line up with TRBD2. The CDR3 is 14 amino acids. Per the germline V gene, CDR1 is SNHLY and CDR2 is FYNNEI. V was pared by 10 bases and J by 5 bases, with 10 bases of the junction left unmatched. CDR3 DNA sequence: TGTGCCACCCACGGGCTAGCGGGAGTTGAGACCCAGTACTTC. Translating gives CATHGLAGVETQYF.

The gene calls are TRBV5-8 and TRBJ2-4, with D perhaps assigned TRBD1 or TRBD2 (5 bases each). The CDR3 is 13 amino acids. The V and J ends lost 6 bases and 8 bases respectively, with 15 bases between them. Looked up from germline, CDR1 is SGHTS and CDR2 is YDEGEE. CDR3 in amino acids: CASTVDRGDIQYF. Here the CDR3 DNA reads TGTGCCAGCACCGTGGACCGAGGGGACATTCAGTACTTC.

The V and J genes are TRBV2 and TRBJ1-2; D is uncertain. Germline lookup yields CDR1 SNHLY and CDR2 FYNNEI. The CDR3 totals 15 residues. V lost 8 bases and J lost 4, with 20 bases in between. The CDR3 DNA sequence: TGTGCCAGCGGGCAGGACCGAAGTTACTCCTATGGCTACACCTTC. Amino acid sequence: CASGQDRSYSYGYTF.

The V gene is TRBV7-2, the J gene TRBJ2-7; a weak D match, TRBD2 (5 bases). V lost 1 base and J 3 bases, leaving 10 bases between the germline ends. The CDR3 sequence is 14 residues long. From germline, CDR1 is SGHTA and CDR2 FQGNSA. The CDR3 DNA follows: TGTGCCAGCAGCTTAGGGCTTAGCGACTACGAGCAGTACTTC. Amino acid sequence: CASSLGLSDYEQYF.

CDR3 sequence: CASSFDTTLWGGQYF. CDR3 nucleotides: TGTGCCAGCAGCTTTGACACCACCCTATGGGGTGGGCAGTACTTC. This chain links TRBV7-2 with TRBJ2-7; D unresolved. Trimming shortened V by 3 bases and J by 9 bases, and 21 bases separated the two germline ends. This CDR3 has 15 residues. The germline gives CDR1 SGHTA, CDR2 FQGNSA.

For the CDR3, the DNA is TGTGCCAGCAGCTTCCCGGAAGGGGAGATCTACGAGCAGTACTTC. Its protein product is CASSFPEGEIYEQYF. V is TRBV7-9 and J is TRBJ2-7, with D perhaps matching TRBD1 or TRBD2 (5 bases each). Germline CDR1 is SEHNR and CDR2 is FQNEAQ (reference sequence). Trimming stripped 3 bases from V and 3 bases from J, with 15 bases between. The CDR3 covers 15 residues.

This clone showed up just a few times. V is TRBV27 and J is TRBJ1-1; a weak D match, TRBD1 (6 bases). Trimming stripped 6 bases from V and 0 bases from J, with 17 bases between. The CDR3 has 16 residues. The germline V gene encodes CDR1 MNHEY and CDR2 SMNVEV (reference sequence). The CDR3, as DNA: TGTGCCAGCAGCCAGCGGACAGAGGTCATGAACACTGAAGCTTTCTTT. As protein: CASSQRTEVMNTEAFF.